These 32 T cell receptor beta chains were sequenced from one sample in a study of cytomegalovirus exposure and HLA in healthy donors. Assay: immunoSEQ multiplex PCR; the TCRdb copy retains only in-frame clones and omits some. The sample yields 100,000 to 150,000 clones, 75% to 90% seen once. Sequencing input: PBMCs. These receptors all come from a woman younger than 35 in good health and CMV-seronegative.

V and J are TRBV9 and TRBJ1-5, with D perhaps matching TRBD1 (5 bases). V lost 4 bases to trimming and J lost 0 bases, with 8 bases between them. Germline V lookup: CDR1 SGDLS, CDR2 YYNGEE. The CDR3 contains 14 residues. CDR3 in amino acids: CASSQGASNQPQHF. The CDR3 DNA sequence: TGTGCCAGCAGCCAAGGGGCTAGCAATCAGCCCCAGCATTTT.

The chain uses TRBV18 and TRBJ2-3; TRBD2 matches at 8 bases. There are 18 residues in the CDR3. The junction had 11 bases not matched to a gene; V was cut back by 3 bases and J by 0 bases. Germline CDR1 and CDR2: KGHSH and LQKENI. The CDR3 is CASSPRVAGLTSTDTQYF. CDR3 nucleotide sequence: TGTGCCAGCTCACCTCGGGTAGCGGGGCTAACTAGCACAGATACGCAGTATTTT.

Here the CDR3 DNA reads TGTGCCAGCAGTGAAAGGGGCGGCTGGACCACAGATACGCAGTATTTT. This encodes CASSERGGWTTDTQYF. The chain combines TRBV6-1 with TRBJ2-3; TRBD1 is a possible D gene (5 bases). The CDR3 is 16 amino acids. Trimming removed 2 bases from V and 2 bases from J, with 14 bases in between. CDR1 and CDR2 from the germline V gene are MNHNS and SASEGT.

The V call is TRBV25-1, the J call TRBJ1-4; maybe TRBD1 (5 bases). This CDR3 contains 14 residues. Trimming left V 8 bases short and J 7 bases short, with 17 bases between. Germline V CDR1 and CDR2: MGHDK, SYGVNS. The CDR3 region is CASSRGTGIEKLFF. The DNA for the CDR3 is TGTGCCAGCTCTCGCGGGACGGGGATTGAAAAACTGTTTTTT.

This sequence joins TRBV11-1 and TRBJ2-2, with a tentative D call TRBD2 (6 bases). There are 16 residues in the CDR3. V was pared by 1 base and J by 2 bases, with 11 bases between. CDR1 and CDR2 (germline): SGHAT, FQDESV (reference sequence). CDR3 region: CASSLGTGLNTGELFF. The CDR3 bases are TGTGCCAGCAGCTTAGGAACGGGACTCAACACCGGGGAGCTGTTTTTT.

The J gene is TRBJ2-2, the V gene TRBV27; TRBD1 agrees at 7 bases. Germline CDR1 reads MNHEY; CDR2 reads SMNVEV (reference sequence). V shed 7 bases and J 2 bases; nucleotides not matched to a gene: 7. The CDR3 totals 15 residues. The CDR3 reads CASTPDRTNTGELFF. The CDR3, as DNA: TGTGCCAGCACTCCGGACAGGACCAACACCGGGGAGCTGTTTTTT.

The rearrangement joins TRBV2 to TRBJ1-1; D uncertain. Germline loops: CDR1 SNHLY, CDR2 FYNNEI. V lost 7 bases, J lost 4 bases, and 19 bases lay in between. The CDR3 has 15 amino acids. In DNA form, the CDR3 reads TGTGCCAGCACGGGGTTAGTAGGGAGGGTCACTGAAGCTTTCTTT. It is translated as CASTGLVGRVTEAFF.

J is TRBJ2-2 and V is TRBV7-6; D is undetermined. Trimming shortened V by 1 base and J by 6 bases, and 9 bases separated the two germline ends. The V gene's germline CDR1 is SGHVS and CDR2 FNYEAQ. The CDR3 is 14 residues long. The CDR3 DNA reads as TGTGCCAGCAGCTTAGTCCGCGTTCCCGGGGAGCTGTTTTTT. This codes for CASSLVRVPGELFF. Combining the CDR3 with reference TRBV7-6 and TRBJ2-2 gives the whole variable domain GAGVSQSPRYKVTKRGQDVALRCDPISGHVSLYWYRQALGQGPEFLTYFNYEAQQDKSGLPNDRFSAERPEGSISTLTIQRTEQRDSAMYRCASSLVRVPGELFFGEGSRLTVL.

V is TRBV6-5 and J is TRBJ1-2, with a tentative D call TRBD1 (6 bases). Trimming stripped 7 bases from V and 1 base from J, with 16 bases between. The CDR3 sequence is 15 residues long. Germline-derived CDR1 and CDR2 are MNHEY and SVGAGI. CDR3 coding DNA: TGTGCCAGCAAATTAGGGACATGGAATAACTATGGCTACACCTTC. Its translation is CASKLGTWNNYGYTF.

V gene TRBV6-5 combines with J gene TRBJ1-2; 12 bases agree with TRBD1. CDR1 and CDR2 (germline): MNHEY, SVGAGI. J was trimmed by 5 bases and V by 2 bases; bases with no gene match: 6. The CDR3 runs 16 residues. CDR3 residues: CASSYQGQGALYGYTF. For the CDR3, the DNA is TGTGCCAGCAGTTACCAGGGACAGGGGGCCCTATATGGCTACACCTTC.

This chain links TRBV5-1 with TRBJ1-3, with a weak D call TRBD1 (5 bases). The CDR3 contains 16 residues. V gave up 3 bases and J gave up 7 bases, with 20 bases separating them. CDR1 is SGHRS and CDR2 is YFSETQ in the germline V gene. The CDR3: CASSSNLGDGANTIYF. The CDR3 DNA is TGCGCCAGCAGCTCGAATTTAGGGGATGGGGCGAACACCATATATTTT.

J is TRBJ2-7 and V is TRBV29-1, with 9 nucleotides matching TRBD2. This CDR3 is 15 amino acids long. V shed 2 bases, J shed 3 bases, and the junction held 8 bases outside the gene matches. Germline CDR1 SQVTM, CDR2 ANQGSEA. The CDR3 region has the DNA TGCAGCGTTGAATCTAGCGGGGAGAGTGGCTACGAGCAGTACTTC. Amino acids: CSVESSGESGYEQYF.

The chain links TRBV25-1 to TRBJ2-5, with a weak D call TRBD1 (6 bases). V dropped 7 bases and J dropped 1 base, with 16 bases sitting between them. The CDR3 is 15 amino acids. Germline V gives CDR1 MGHDK, CDR2 SYGVNS. The CDR3 loop is CASMASTGPQETQYF. CDR3 nucleotides: TGTGCCAGCATGGCCTCAACAGGGCCCCAAGAGACCCAGTACTTC. Drawing the rest from reference TRBV25-1 and TRBJ2-5, the complete variable domain is EADIYQTPRYLVIGTGKKITLECSQTMGHDKMYWYQQDPGMELHLIHYSYGVNSTEKGDLSSESTVSRIRTEHFPLTLESARPSHTSQYLCASMASTGPQETQYFGPGTRLLVL.

This chain uses TRBV30 with TRBJ1-2; D call uncertain. The germline V gene encodes CDR1 GTSNPN and CDR2 SVGIG (reference sequence). The CDR3 extends over 12 amino acids. The V gene lost 2 bases and the J gene lost 10 bases, with 14 bases spanning the gap. The CDR3 spells CAWSSTVLAYTF. In DNA form, the CDR3 reads TGTGCCTGGAGTTCTACGGTTCTTGCCTACACCTTC.

The chain has TRBV7-9 and TRBJ1-1; D gene uncertain. The CDR3 has 11 amino acids. Per the germline V gene, CDR1 is SEHNR and CDR2 is FQNEAQ (reference sequence). V lost 5 bases to trimming and J lost 6 bases, with 7 bases between them. The CDR3 bases are TGTGCCAGCAGCCGTCTTTCTGAAGCTTTCTTT. Its translation is CASSRLSEAFF. The variable domain in full, with the rest retrieved from reference TRBV7-9 and TRBJ1-1, is DTGVSQNPRHKITKRGQNVTFRCDPISEHNRLYWYRQTLGQGPEFLTYFQNEAQLEKSRLLSDRFSAERPKGSFSTLEIQRTEQGDSAMYLCASSRLSEAFFGQGTRLTVV.

This sequence joins TRBV4-1 and TRBJ2-1; perhaps TRBD1 as D (6 bases). Trimming took 4 bases from V and 4 from J, leaving 14 bases between them. The CDR3 spans 15 residues. Germline V lookup: CDR1 MGHRA, CDR2 YSYEKL. CDR3 in amino acids: CASSRTGHPYNEQFF. Here the CDR3 DNA reads TGCGCCAGCAGCCGTACGGGACACCCTTACAATGAGCAGTTCTTC.

V gene TRBV27 combines with J gene TRBJ1-1; D unclear. Germline loops: CDR1 MNHEY, CDR2 SMNVEV (reference sequence). The V end was cut by 5 bases, the J end by 1 base, with 8 bases between. CDR3 size: 13 residues. The CDR3 coding sequence is TGTGCCAGCAGTAGGAGGGAGAACACTGAAGCTTTCTTT. Residues: CASSRRENTEAFF.

The sample holds one count of this clone. V gene TRBV13 combines with J gene TRBJ2-3; 10 bases line up with TRBD2. Trimming at V came to 5 bases and at J to 4 bases, leaving 9 bases not matched to a gene. CDR1 is PRHDT, CDR2 FYEKMQ, per germline (reference sequence). The CDR3 contains 16 residues. The CDR3 spells CASSHTLAGAADTQYF. The CDR3 coding sequence is TGTGCCAGCAGCCACACCCTAGCGGGGGCGGCAGATACGCAGTATTTT.

V is TRBV27 and J is TRBJ2-7, with D perhaps TRBD2 (6 bases). The CDR3 covers 13 residues. V was cut by 3 bases and J by 1 base, with 7 bases left in between. Per the germline V gene, CDR1 is MNHEY and CDR2 is SMNVEV (reference sequence). The CDR3 spells CASSFGGSYEQYF. CDR3 nucleotide sequence: TGTGCCAGCAGTTTCGGGGGATCCTACGAGCAGTACTTC.

The genes are TRBV11-2 and TRBJ2-7; a possible D gene is TRBD2 (6 bases). Germline V CDR1 and CDR2: SGHAT, FQNNGV. The CDR3 spans 16 residues. V lost 3 bases, J lost 7 bases, and 22 bases lay in between. The CDR3 region has the DNA TGTGCCAGCAGCTTCCCCGAATTGGAGGGAGTATGGGAGCAGTACTTC. This sequence encodes CASSFPELEGVWEQYF.

The chain links TRBV27 to TRBJ1-2; maybe TRBD1 (6 bases). This CDR3 has 17 residues. Germline loops: CDR1 MNHEY, CDR2 SMNVEV (reference sequence). The germline V and J ends were trimmed by 10 bases and 4 bases, with 28 bases remaining between them. CDR3 sequence reads: CATTLSGVQPTLYGYTF. The DNA of the CDR3 is TGTGCCACAACCCTTTCAGGGGTCCAACCCACACTCTATGGCTACACCTTC.

The gene calls are TRBV27 and TRBJ1-5, with D perhaps matching TRBD1 (6 bases). The V end was cut by 0 bases, the J end by 3 bases, with 15 bases between. The germline gives CDR1 MNHEY, CDR2 SMNVEV (reference sequence). The CDR3 has 17 residues. CDR3: CASSLSSNRANNQPQHF. The CDR3, as DNA: TGTGCCAGCAGTTTATCGTCCAACAGGGCAAACAATCAGCCCCAGCATTTT.

V and J are TRBV18 and TRBJ1-4, with 7 bases identical to TRBD1. The CDR3 consists of 15 residues. Trimming removed 3 bases from V and 8 bases from J; junction bases left unmatched: 9. The germline V gene has CDR1 KGHSH and CDR2 LQKENI. The CDR3 DNA reads as TGTGCCAGCTCACCCTTCGACAGGGAGGAGGAAAAACTGTTTTTT. It codes for CASSPFDREEEKLFF.

This chain connects TRBV6-1 to TRBJ1-1; weak D call: TRBD1 (5 bases). The CDR3 has 16 residues. Germline CDR1 reads MNHNS; CDR2 reads SASEGT. The V and J ends lost 2 bases and 4 bases respectively, with 17 bases between them. The CDR3 sequence is CASSELGGMRSTEAFF. The CDR3 region has the DNA TGTGCCAGCAGTGAACTGGGGGGGATGAGATCCACTGAAGCTTTCTTT.

This chain joins TRBV7-8 and TRBJ1-4; 8 bases are a match to TRBD1. V dropped 1 base and J dropped 8; count of bases not matched to a gene: 6. CDR1 and CDR2 (germline): SGHVS, FQNEAQ. The CDR3 runs to 15 residues. CDR3 loop: CASSLDRDRWEKLFF. The CDR3 nucleotides are TGTGCCAGCAGCTTAGACCGGGACAGGTGGGAAAAACTGTTTTTT.

The chain has TRBV19 and TRBJ1-5; TRBD1 matches at 9 bases. The CDR3 consists of 17 residues. V shed 3 bases and J 3 bases; nucleotides not matched to a gene: 9. Germline V lookup: CDR1 LNHDA, CDR2 SQIVND (reference sequence). The CDR3 reads CASSIRTGEGNNQPQHF. The DNA for the CDR3 is TGTGCCAGTAGTATTAGGACAGGGGAAGGGAACAATCAGCCCCAGCATTTT.

This chain links TRBV7-9 with TRBJ1-5; D is unclear. Germline values: CDR1 SEHNR, CDR2 FQNEAQ (reference sequence). V was clipped by 5 bases and J by 8 bases, with 10 bases between them. The length of the CDR3 is 12 residues. In nucleotides, the CDR3 is TGTGCCAGCAGCCGGGGTCCAGAGCCCCAGCATTTT. This gives the protein CASSRGPEPQHF.

This chain links TRBV15 with TRBJ1-4; D possibly corresponds to TRBD1 (5 bases). Germline V gives CDR1 LNHNV, CDR2 YYDKDF (reference sequence). V was cut by 3 bases and J by 8 bases, with 13 bases left in between. CDR3 length equals 14 residues. The CDR3, as DNA: TGTGCCACCAGCAGGAAGCAGGGTGGAGAAAAACTGTTTTTT. The encoded protein is CATSRKQGGEKLFF.

The chain is built from TRBV6-1 and TRBJ1-4; a weak D match, TRBD1 (5 bases). With 6 bases removed from V and 7 bases from J, the gap between germline ends came to 15 bases. The CDR3 has 14 amino acids. Germline V lookup: CDR1 MNHNS, CDR2 SASEGT. The chain's CDR3 is CASRVGVETEKLFF. CDR3 DNA: TGTGCCAGCAGAGTAGGGGTTGAAACTGAAAAACTGTTTTTT.

This clone has only one observation. V is TRBV6-1 and J is TRBJ1-1; possibly TRBD1 for D (5 bases). The CDR3 has 14 amino acids. Germline V gene data show CDR1 as MNHNS and CDR2 as SASEGT. The ends were cut back, 7 bases at V and 4 bases at J, with 16 bases in the middle. The CDR3 sequence is CASKRSQGGTEAFF. The CDR3 DNA is TGTGCCAGCAAGCGTAGCCAGGGTGGCACTGAAGCTTTCTTT.

CDR3 nucleotide sequence: TGTGCCAGCAGCCAAGATTCGTGGCTAGCGGGGGGCCAAACCTACAATGAGCAGTTCTTC. Its protein product is CASSQDSWLAGGQTYNEQFF. V and J are TRBV14 and TRBJ2-1, with 11 bases that match TRBD2. J lost 2 bases, V lost 0 bases, and 12 bases had no gene match. The CDR3 contains 20 residues. Germline-derived CDR1 and CDR2 are SGHDN and FVKESK.

CDR3 nucleotide sequence: TGCAGCGGAAGACAGGATACGCAGTATTTT. Translated: CSGRQDTQYF. This chain joins TRBV29-1 and TRBJ2-3; D may be TRBD1 (5 bases). CDR1 is SQVTM, CDR2 ANQGSEA, per germline. The V and J ends lost 7 bases and 6 bases respectively, with 8 bases between them. This CDR3 region has 10 residues.